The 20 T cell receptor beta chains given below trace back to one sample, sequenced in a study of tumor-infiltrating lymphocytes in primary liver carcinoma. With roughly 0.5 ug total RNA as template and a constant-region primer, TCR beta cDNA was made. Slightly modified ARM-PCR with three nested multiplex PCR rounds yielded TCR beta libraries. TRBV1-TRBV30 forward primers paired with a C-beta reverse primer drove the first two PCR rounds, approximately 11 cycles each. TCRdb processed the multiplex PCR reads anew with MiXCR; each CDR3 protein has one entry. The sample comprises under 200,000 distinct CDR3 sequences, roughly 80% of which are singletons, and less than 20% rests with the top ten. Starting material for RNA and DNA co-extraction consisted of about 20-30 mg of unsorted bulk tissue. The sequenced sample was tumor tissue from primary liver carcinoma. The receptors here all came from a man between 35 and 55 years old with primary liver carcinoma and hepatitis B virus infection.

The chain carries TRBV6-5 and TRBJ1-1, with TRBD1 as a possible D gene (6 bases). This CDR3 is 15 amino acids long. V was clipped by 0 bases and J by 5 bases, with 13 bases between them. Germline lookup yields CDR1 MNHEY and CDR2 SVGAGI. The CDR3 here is CASSYSNGGGTEAFF. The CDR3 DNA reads TGTGCCAGCAGTTACTCGAATGGGGGCGGAACTGAAGCTTTCTTT.

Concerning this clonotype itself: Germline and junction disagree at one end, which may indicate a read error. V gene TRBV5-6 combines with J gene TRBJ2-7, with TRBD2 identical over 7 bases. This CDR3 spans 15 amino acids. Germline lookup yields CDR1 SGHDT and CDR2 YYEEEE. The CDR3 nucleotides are TGTGGCAGCAGCTTGGGACTTGCGGGAGACTACGAGCAGTACTTC. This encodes CGSSLGLAGDYEQYF.

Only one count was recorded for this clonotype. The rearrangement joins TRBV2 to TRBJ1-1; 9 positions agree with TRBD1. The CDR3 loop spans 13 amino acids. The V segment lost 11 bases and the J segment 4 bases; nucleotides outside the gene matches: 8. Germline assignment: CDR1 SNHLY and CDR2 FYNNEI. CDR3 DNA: TGTGCCGGCAAGGGACAGGGTGGCACTGAAGCTTTCTTT. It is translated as CAGKGQGGTEAFF.

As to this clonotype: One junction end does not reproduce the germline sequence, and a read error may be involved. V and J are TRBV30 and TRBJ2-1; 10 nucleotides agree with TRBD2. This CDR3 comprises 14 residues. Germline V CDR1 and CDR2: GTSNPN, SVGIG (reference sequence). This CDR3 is CARSAGGLYKEQFF. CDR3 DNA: TGTGCCAGGTCAGCGGGAGGGTTATACAAGGAGCAGTTCTTC.

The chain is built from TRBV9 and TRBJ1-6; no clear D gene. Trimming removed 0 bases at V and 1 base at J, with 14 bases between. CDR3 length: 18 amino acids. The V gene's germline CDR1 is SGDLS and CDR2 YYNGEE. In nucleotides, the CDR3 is TGTGCCAGCAGCGTAGCCCCAAATTATGGATCCTATAATTCACCCCTCCACTTT. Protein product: CASSVAPNYGSYNSPLHF. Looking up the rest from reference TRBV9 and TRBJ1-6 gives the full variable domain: DSGVTQTPKHLITATGQRVTLRCSPRSGDLSVYWYQQSLDQGLQFLIQYYNGEERAKGNILERFSAQQFPDLHSELNLSSLELGDSALYFCASSVAPNYGSYNSPLHFGNGTRLTVT.

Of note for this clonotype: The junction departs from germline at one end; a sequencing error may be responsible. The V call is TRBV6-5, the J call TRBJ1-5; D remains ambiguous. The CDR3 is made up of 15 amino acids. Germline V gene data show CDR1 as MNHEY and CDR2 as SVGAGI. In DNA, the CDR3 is TGTGCCAGCAGTTACTCGGGGAGAGGCAATCAGCCCCAGCACTTT. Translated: CASSYSGRGNQPQHF.

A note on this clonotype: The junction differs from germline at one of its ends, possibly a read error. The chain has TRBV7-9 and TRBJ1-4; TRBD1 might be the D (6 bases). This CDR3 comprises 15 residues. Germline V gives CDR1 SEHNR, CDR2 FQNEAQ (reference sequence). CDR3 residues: CVSSLPQGPNEKLFF. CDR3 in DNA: TGTGTCAGCAGCTTACCTCAGGGGCCTAATGAAAAACTGTTCTTT.

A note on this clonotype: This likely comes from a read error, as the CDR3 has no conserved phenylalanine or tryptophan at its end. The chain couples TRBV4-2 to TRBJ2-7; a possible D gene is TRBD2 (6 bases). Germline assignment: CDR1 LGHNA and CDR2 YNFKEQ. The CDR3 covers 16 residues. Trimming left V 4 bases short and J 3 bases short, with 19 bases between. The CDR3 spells CASSRYRASEYYEQYL. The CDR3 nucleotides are TGTGCCAGCAGCCGATATAGGGCTAGCGAGTACTACGAGCAGTACCTC.

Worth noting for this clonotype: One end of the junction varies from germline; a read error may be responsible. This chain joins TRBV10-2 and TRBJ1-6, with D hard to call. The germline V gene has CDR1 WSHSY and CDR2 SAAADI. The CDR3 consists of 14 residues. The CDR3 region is CASSESTVNSPLYF. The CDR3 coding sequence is TGTGCCAGCAGTGAGTCCACGGTTAATTCACCCCTCTACTTT.

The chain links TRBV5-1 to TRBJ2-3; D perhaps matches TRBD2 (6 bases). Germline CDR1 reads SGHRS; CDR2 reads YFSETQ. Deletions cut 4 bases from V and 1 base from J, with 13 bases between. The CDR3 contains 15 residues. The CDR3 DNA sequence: TGCGCCAGCAGCCTTCAGGGAGGCGGCACAGATACGCAGTATTTT. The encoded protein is CASSLQGGGTDTQYF.

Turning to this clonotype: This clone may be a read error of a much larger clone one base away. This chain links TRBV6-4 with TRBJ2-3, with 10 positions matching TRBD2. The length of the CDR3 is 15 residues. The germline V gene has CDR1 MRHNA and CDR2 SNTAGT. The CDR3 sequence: CPSSDSAGGPDTQYF. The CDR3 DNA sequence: TGTCCCAGCAGTGACTCAGCGGGAGGGCCAGATACGCAGTATTTT.

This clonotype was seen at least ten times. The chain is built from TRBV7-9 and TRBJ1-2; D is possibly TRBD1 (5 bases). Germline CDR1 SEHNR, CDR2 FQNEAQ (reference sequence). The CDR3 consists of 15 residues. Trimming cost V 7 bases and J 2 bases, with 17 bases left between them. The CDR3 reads CASTLIEGLNYGYTF. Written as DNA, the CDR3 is TGTGCCAGCACGCTTATAGAGGGGTTAAACTATGGCTACACCTTC.

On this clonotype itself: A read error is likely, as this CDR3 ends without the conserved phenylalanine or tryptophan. The CDR3 nucleotides are TGTACCAGCACCAGCCTCGGGGAAAGGAGTTCACCCCTCCACATT. It yields the protein CTSTSLGERSSPLHI. V usage is TRBV5-4 and J usage is TRBJ1-6; no clear D gene. Germline V gene sequence: CDR1 SGHNT, CDR2 YYREEE (reference sequence). The CDR3 contains 15 residues.

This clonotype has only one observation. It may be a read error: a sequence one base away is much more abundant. The CDR3 protein is CASSQTDSYEQYF. CDR3 DNA: TGTGCCAGCAGCCAGACTGATTCCTACGAGCAGTACTTC. The rearrangement joins TRBV7-8 to TRBJ2-7; D not certain. CDR1 is SGHVS, CDR2 FQNEAQ, per germline. The V end lost 5 bases, the J end lost 1 base, and 9 bases lay between the germline ends. The CDR3 sequence is 13 residues long.

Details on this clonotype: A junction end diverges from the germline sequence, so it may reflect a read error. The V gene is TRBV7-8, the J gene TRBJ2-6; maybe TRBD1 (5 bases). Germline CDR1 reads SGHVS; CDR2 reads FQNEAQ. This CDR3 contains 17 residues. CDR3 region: CASSSKVTRSGANVLTF. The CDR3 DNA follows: TGTGCCAGCAGCTCTAAGGTAACGCGCTCTGGGGCTAACGTCCTGACTTTC.

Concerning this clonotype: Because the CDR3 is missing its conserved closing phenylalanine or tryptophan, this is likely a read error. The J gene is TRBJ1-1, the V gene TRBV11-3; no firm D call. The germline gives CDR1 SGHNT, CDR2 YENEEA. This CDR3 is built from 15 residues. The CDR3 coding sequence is TGTGTCAGCAGCCCAGGATCCGGTTGGGGTTCTGAAGCTTTCTCT. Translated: CVSSPGSGWGSEAFS.

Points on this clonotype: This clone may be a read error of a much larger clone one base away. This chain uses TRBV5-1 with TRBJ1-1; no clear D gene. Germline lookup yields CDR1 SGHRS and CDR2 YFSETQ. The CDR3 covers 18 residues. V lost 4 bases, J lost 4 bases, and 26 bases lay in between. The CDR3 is CASSPSLCQSASGTEAFF. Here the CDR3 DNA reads TGCGCCAGCAGCCCTTCGTTGTGCCAGTCGGCTAGCGGCACTGAAGCTTTCTTT.

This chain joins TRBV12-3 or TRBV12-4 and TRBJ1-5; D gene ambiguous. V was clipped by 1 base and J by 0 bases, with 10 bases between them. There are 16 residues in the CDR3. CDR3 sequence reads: CASSLEDQYSNQPQHF. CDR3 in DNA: TGTGCCAGCAGTTTAGAGGACCAGTATAGCAATCAGCCCCAGCATTTT.

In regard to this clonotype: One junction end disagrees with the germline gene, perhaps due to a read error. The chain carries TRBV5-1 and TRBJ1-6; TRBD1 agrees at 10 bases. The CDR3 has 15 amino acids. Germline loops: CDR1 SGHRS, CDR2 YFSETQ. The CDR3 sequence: CVSSGQGGYDSPLHF. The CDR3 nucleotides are TGCGTCAGCAGCGGACAGGGGGGGTATGATTCACCCCTCCACTTT. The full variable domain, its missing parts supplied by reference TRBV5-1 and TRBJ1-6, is KAGVTQTPRYLIKTRGQQVTLSCSPISGHRSVSWYQQTPGQGLQFLFEYFSETQRNKGNFPGRFSGRQFSNSRSEMNVSTLELGDSALYLCVSSGQGGYDSPLHFGNGTRLTVT.

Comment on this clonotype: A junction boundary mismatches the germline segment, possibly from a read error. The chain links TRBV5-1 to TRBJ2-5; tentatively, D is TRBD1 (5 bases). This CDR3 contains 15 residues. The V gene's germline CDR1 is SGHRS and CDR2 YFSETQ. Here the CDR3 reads CASSSSRQFQESQYF. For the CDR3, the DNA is TGCGCCAGCAGCTCGAGCAGACAGTTCCAAGAGTCCCAGTACTTC.